Sequencing of this T cell receptor beta chain was carried out in a study of a mutant IDH1 vaccine in newly diagnosed glioma. The overall study: Eight vaccinations reached patients in weeks 1, 3, 5, 7, 11, 15, 19 and 23. Patients received vaccination from 4-6 weeks after radiotherapy alone, or with temozolomide cycles. Antecedent treatment encompassed radiotherapy, temozolomide, or their combination; the majority received both. Study-wide points: Changes to the top peripheral T cell clonotypes appeared unrelated to pseudoprogression.

Of note for this clone: What it recognizes is unknown.

Time point indicated: week 5, during vaccination. The investigators gave 300 ug of mutant IDH1 20-mer peptide in each vaccine dose, together with topical imiquimod. TCRdb's table, derived via immunoSEQ multiplex PCR, lists solely in-frame clones and lacks some. The table includes tens of thousands of clones, more than 75% detected once. The CDR3 consists of 13 residues. After removal of 3 bases from V and 5 bases from J, the junction contained 5 bases not matched to a gene. The germline V gene encodes CDR1 GTSNPN and CDR2 SVGIG (reference sequence). The chain links TRBV30 to TRBJ2-7, with TRBD1 identical over 9 bases. This receptor was taken from a man aged 40-55 years with glioma. The sample was PBMCs, taken from a glioma patient whose treatment included an IDH1 peptide vaccine. CDR3 amino acids: CAWRRGQGNEQYF. CDR3 DNA sequence: TGTGCCTGGAGGAGGGGACAGGGAAACGAGCAGTACTTC.